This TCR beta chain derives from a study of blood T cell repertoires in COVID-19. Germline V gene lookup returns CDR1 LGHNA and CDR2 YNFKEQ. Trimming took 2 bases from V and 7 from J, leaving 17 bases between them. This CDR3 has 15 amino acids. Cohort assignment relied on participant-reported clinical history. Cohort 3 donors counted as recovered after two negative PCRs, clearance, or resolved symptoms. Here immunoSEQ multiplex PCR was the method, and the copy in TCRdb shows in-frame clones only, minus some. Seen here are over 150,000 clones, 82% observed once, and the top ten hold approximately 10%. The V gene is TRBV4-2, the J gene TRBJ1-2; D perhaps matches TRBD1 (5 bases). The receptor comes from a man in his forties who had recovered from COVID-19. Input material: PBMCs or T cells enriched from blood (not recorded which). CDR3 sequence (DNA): TGTGCCAGCAGCCAATTGGGCGGCAGGGAAGGTGGCTACACCTTC. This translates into CASSQLGGREGGYTF.